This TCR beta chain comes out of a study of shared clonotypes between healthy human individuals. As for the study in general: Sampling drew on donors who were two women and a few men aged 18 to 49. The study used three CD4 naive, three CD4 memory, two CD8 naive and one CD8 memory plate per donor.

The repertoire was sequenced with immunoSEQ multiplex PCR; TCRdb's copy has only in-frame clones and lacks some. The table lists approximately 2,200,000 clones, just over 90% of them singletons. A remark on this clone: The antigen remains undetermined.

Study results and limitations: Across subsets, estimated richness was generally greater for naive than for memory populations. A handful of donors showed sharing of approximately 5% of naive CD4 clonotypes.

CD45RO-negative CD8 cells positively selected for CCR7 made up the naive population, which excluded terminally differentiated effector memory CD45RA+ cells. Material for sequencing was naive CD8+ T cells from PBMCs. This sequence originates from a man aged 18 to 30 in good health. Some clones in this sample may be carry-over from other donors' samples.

In DNA form, the CDR3 reads TGTGCCTGGAGTGTATTGGGGCTAGCGGGAATTACGACCTACGAGCAGTACTTC. Translating gives CAWSVLGLAGITTYEQYF. The chain has TRBV30 and TRBJ2-7; 9 bases map to TRBD2. The CDR3 runs to 18 residues. Per germline, CDR1 GTSNPN and CDR2 SVGIG (reference sequence). J was trimmed by 2 bases and V by 0 bases; bases with no gene match: 14.